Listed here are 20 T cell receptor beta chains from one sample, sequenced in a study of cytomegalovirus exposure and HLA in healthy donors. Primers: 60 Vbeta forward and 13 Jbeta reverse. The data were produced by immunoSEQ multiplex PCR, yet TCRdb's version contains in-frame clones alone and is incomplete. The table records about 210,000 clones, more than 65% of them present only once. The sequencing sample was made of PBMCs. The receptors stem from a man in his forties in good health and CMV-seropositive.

The CDR3 region has the DNA TGCGCCAGCAGCGTGTGGACAGGCCCCTCTGGGGCCAACGTCCTGACTTTC. Its protein product is CASSVWTGPSGANVLTF. The chain joins TRBV5-1 to TRBJ2-6, with TRBD1 identical over 7 bases. Germline lookup yields CDR1 SGHRS and CDR2 YFSETQ. V trimming: 4 bases; J trimming: 0 bases; junction bases outside the gene matches: 7. The CDR3 sequence is 17 residues long. Filled out from reference TRBV5-1 and TRBJ2-6, the complete variable domain reads KAGVTQTPRYLIKTRGQQVTLSCSPISGHRSVSWYQQTPGQGLQFLFEYFSETQRNKGNFPGRFSGRQFSNSRSEMNVSTLELGDSALYLCASSVWTGPSGANVLTFGAGSRLTVL.

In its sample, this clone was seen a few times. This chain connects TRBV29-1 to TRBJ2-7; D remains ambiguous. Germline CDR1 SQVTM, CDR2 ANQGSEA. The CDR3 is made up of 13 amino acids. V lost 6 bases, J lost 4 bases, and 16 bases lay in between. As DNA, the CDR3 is TGCAGCGTCTCCAACCAACTTAATTACGAGCAGTACTTC. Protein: CSVSNQLNYEQYF.

CDR3 amino acids: CASSFSGTGAGYTF. The CDR3 DNA is TGTGCCAGCAGCTTCTCCGGGACAGGGGCTGGCTACACCTTC. This chain uses TRBV5-6 with TRBJ1-2, with 10 bases aligning to TRBD1. Per the germline V gene, CDR1 is SGHDT and CDR2 is YYEEEE. V trimming: 2 bases; J trimming: 7 bases; junction bases outside the gene matches: 5. The CDR3 consists of 14 residues.

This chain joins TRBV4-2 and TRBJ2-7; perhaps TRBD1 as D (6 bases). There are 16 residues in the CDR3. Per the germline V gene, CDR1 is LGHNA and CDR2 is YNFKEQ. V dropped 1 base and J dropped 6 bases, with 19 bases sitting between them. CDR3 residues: CASSQGSQQGKGEQYF. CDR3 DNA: TGTGCCAGCAGCCAAGGTTCACAACAGGGCAAGGGCGAGCAGTACTTC.

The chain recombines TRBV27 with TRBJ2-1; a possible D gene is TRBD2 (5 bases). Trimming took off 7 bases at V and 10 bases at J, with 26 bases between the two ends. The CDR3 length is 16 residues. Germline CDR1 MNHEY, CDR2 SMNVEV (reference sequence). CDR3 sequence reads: CASTPEWGARGREQFF. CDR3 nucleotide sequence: TGTGCCAGCACACCGGAGTGGGGAGCCCGGGGTAGAGAGCAGTTCTTC.

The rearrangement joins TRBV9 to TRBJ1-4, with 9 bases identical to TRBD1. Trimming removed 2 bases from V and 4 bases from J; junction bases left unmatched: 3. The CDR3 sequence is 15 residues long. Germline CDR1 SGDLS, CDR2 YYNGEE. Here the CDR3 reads CASSVGTGYNEKLFF. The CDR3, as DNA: TGTGCCAGCAGCGTGGGGACAGGGTATAATGAAAAACTGTTTTTT. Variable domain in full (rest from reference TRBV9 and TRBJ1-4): DSGVTQTPKHLITATGQRVTLRCSPRSGDLSVYWYQQSLDQGLQFLIQYYNGEERAKGNILERFSAQQFPDLHSELNLSSLELGDSALYFCASSVGTGYNEKLFFGSGTQLSVL.

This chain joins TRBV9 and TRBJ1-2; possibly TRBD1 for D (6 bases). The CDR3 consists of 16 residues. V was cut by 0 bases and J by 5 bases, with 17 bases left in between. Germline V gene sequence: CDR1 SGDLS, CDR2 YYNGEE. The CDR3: CASSVASGIGTYGYTF. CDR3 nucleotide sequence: TGTGCCAGCAGCGTAGCTAGTGGGATAGGGACATATGGCTACACCTTC.

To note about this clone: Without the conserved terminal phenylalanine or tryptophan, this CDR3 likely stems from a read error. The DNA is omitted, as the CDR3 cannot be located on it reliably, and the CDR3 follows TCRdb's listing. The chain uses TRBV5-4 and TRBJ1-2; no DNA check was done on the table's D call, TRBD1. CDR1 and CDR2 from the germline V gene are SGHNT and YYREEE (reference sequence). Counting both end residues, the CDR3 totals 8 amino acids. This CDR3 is CASSPDSL.

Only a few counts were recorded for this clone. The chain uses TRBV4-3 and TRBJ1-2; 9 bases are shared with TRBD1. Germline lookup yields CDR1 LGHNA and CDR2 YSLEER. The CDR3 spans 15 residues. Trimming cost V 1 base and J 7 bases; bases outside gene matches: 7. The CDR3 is CASSQAEDRGGGYTF. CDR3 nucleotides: TGCGCCAGCAGCCAAGCCGAAGACAGGGGGGGTGGCTACACCTTC.

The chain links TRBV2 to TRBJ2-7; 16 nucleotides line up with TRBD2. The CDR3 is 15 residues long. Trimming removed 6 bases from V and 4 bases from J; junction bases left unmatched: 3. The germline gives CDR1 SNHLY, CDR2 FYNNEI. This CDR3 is CASRGTSGRAYEQYF. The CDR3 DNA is TGTGCCAGCAGGGGGACTAGCGGGAGGGCATACGAGCAGTACTTC.

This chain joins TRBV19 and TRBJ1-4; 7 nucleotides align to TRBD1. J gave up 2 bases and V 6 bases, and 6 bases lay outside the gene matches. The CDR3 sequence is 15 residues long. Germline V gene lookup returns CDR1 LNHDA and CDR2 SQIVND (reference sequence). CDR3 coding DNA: TGTGCCAGTAGCAGACAGGGTTGGACTAATGAAAAACTGTTTTTT. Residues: CASSRQGWTNEKLFF.

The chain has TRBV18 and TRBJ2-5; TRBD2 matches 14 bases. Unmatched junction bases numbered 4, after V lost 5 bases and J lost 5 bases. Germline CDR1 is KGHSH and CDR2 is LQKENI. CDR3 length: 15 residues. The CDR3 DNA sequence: TGTGCCAGCTCAGGGACTAGCGGGAGTGGTGAGACCCAGTACTTC. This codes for CASSGTSGSGETQYF.

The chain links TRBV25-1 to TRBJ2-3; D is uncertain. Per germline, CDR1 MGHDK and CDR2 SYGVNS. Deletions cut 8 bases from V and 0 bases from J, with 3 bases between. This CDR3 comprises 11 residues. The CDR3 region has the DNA TGTGCCAGCCGGAGCACAGATACGCAGTATTTT. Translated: CASRSTDTQYF.

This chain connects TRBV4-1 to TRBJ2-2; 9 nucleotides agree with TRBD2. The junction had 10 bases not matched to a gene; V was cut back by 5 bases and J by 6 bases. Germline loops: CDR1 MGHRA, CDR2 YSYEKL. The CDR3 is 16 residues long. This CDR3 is CASSAKAGGPPGELFF. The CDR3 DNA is TGCGCCAGCAGCGCGAAGGCGGGAGGGCCCCCCGGGGAGCTGTTTTTT.

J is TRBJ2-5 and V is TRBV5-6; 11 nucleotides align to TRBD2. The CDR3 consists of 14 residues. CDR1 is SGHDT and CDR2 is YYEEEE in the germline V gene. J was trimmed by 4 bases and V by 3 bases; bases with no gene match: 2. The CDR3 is CASSSSGGPETQYF. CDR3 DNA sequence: TGTGCCAGCAGCTCTAGCGGGGGGCCAGAGACCCAGTACTTC.

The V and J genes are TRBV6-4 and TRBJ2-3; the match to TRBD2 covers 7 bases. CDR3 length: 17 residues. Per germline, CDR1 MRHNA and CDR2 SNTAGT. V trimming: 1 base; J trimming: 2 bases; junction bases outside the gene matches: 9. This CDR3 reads CASSDFQGGGSTDTQYF. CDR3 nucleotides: TGTGCCAGCAGTGACTTCCAGGGCGGGGGATCCACAGATACGCAGTATTTT.

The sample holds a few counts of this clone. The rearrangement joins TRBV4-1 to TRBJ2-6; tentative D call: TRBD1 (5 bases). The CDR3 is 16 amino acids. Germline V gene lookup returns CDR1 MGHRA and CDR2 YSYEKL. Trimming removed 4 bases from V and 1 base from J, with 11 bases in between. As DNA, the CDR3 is TGCGCCAGCAGCCCCCAGGGTGGTTCTGGGGCCAACGTCCTGACTTTC. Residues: CASSPQGGSGANVLTF.

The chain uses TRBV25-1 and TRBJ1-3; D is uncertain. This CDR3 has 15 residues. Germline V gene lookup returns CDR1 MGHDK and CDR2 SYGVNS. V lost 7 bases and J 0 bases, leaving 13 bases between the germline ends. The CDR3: CASTLGSYSGNTIYF. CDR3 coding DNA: TGTGCCAGCACCCTCGGGTCGTACTCTGGAAACACCATATATTTT.

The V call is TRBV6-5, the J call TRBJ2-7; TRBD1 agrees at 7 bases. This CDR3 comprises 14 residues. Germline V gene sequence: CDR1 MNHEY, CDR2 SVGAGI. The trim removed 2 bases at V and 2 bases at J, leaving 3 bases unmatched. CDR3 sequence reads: CASSYDRVTYEQYF. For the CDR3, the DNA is TGTGCCAGCAGTTACGACAGGGTAACCTACGAGCAGTACTTC.

This chain's CDR3 is CASSSRTGEQFF. CDR3 sequence (DNA): TGTGCCAGCAGTTCCCGGACGGGGGAGCAGTTCTTC. The chain has TRBV28 and TRBJ2-1; perhaps TRBD2 as D (5 bases). This CDR3 is built from 12 residues. V dropped 4 bases and J dropped 10 bases, with 11 bases sitting between them. Germline lookup yields CDR1 MDHEN and CDR2 SYDVKM. Using reference TRBV28 and TRBJ2-1 for the parts outside the CDR3, the full variable domain is DVKVTQSSRYLVKRTGEKVFLECVQDMDHENMFWYRQDPGLGLRLIYFSYDVKMKEKGDIPEGYSVSREKKERFSLILESASTNQTSMYLCASSSRTGEQFFGPGTRLTVL.